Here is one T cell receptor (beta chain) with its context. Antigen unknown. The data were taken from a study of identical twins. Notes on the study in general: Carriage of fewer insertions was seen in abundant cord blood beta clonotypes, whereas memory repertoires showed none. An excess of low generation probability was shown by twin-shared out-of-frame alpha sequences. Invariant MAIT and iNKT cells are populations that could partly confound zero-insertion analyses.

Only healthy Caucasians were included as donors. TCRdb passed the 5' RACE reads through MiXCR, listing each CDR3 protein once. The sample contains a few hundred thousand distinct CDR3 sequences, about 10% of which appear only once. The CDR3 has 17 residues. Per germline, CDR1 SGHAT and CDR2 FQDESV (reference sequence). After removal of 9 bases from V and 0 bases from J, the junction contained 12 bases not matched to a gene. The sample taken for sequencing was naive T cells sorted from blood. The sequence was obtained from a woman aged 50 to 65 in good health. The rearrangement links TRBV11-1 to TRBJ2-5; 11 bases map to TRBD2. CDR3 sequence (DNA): TGTGCCAGTCAGCTTTCGACTAGCGGGGAGTACCAAGAGACCCAGTACTTC. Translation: CASQLSTSGEYQETQYF.